The clone carrying this T cell receptor (beta chain) was observed many times. The antigen is not known. Germline values: CDR1 MNHEY, CDR2 SVGAGI. The germline V and J ends were trimmed by 2 bases and 10 bases, with 3 bases remaining between them. The CDR3 loop spans 11 amino acids. This sample was included in a study of CD8+CD57+ T cells in acquired aplastic anemia. Sequencing was done on patients that had shown CD8+CD57+ cell expansion by flow cytometry. No patient had been given any therapy when blood was sampled. Template material for TCR beta VDJ and CDR3 profiling consisted of genomic DNA. MiXCR, applied by TCRdb to the reads, yields one record per CDR3 protein. Of 200,000 or so distinct CDR3 sequences listed, about half are singletons. Study-wide results and caveats: Patients and controls were not found to differ significantly in CD8+ Simpson's diversity. Patients and controls shared fewer than 30 CD8+ CDR3 sequences.

The receptor comes from a human donor with aplastic anemia. Sequenced sample: sorted CD4+, CD8+, or CD8+CD57+ T cells (not recorded which) from PBMCs. V gene TRBV6-5 combines with J gene TRBJ2-6; D not certain. The CDR3: CASSYANVLTF. The CDR3 DNA sequence: TGTGCCAGCAGTTACGCAAACGTCCTGACTTTC.